This T cell receptor beta chain was obtained from a study of blood T cell repertoires in COVID-19. Study background: Acute and convalescent COVID-19 specimens originated in the United States, Italy and Spain. From T cells, B-cell-depleted T cells, or PBMCs came the material, which was cDNA or gDNA.

V was cut by 4 bases and J by 7 bases, with 15 bases left in between. Germline CDR1 reads LNHDA; CDR2 reads SQIVND (reference sequence). CDR3 length equals 14 residues. The authors' processing: Quantification of nucleated cells was approximated via reference gene primer amplification. Clones were read by immunoSEQ multiplex PCR, and TCRdb kept only the in-frame ones, dropping some. V and J calls and clone size follow that table, whereas D and trimming were derived from the DNA. The sample records about 100,000 clones, about 86% being singletons. This clonotype originated in a man aged 55 to 69 with acute or convalescent COVID-19. The sequenced sample was peripheral blood. V usage is TRBV19 and J usage is TRBJ2-3; D might be TRBD1 (5 bases). CDR3 amino acids: CASSTSTVENTQYF. DNA for the CDR3: TGTGCCAGTAGTACTTCGACAGTGGAAAATACGCAGTATTTT.